Following are 29 T cell receptor beta chains from one sample sequenced in a study of identical twins. TCRdb re-derived calls from the 5' RACE reads in MiXCR, one entry per CDR3 protein. The table lists fewer than 800,000 distinct CDR3 sequences, roughly 6.6% of them singletons. The sample was also reused in another study, on yellow fever vaccine responses in identical twins.

The sample taken for sequencing was PBMCs. Every receptor here comes from a woman aged 18 to 35 in good health.

This clonotype was seen a few times. The chain joins TRBV5-6 to TRBJ2-7; 7 bases match TRBD1. The V gene end was trimmed by 4 bases and the J gene end by 5 bases; junction bases not matched to a gene: 15. Germline CDR1 SGHDT, CDR2 YYEEEE. The CDR3 is 16 amino acids. The CDR3 bases are TGTGCCAGCAGCCCCCACAGACAGGGCGCTTTCCACGAGCAGTACGTC. Translating it yields CASSPHRQGAFHEQYV.

This chain joins TRBV14 and TRBJ2-1; D may be TRBD2 (6 bases). CDR1 and CDR2 from the germline V gene are SGHDN and FVKESK. Trimming shortened V by 1 base and J by 5 bases, and 18 bases separated the two germline ends. The CDR3 is 17 residues long. For the CDR3, the DNA is TGTGCCAGCAGCCAAGTGAGGAGGGTAGCGGCTAACAATGAGCAGTTCTTC. This translates into CASSQVRRVAANNEQFF.

The rearrangement links TRBV28 to TRBJ2-1; 7 positions match TRBD2. The CDR3 is 16 residues long. The V and J ends lost 8 bases and 3 bases, in that order; junction bases with no gene match: 13. Germline CDR1 is MDHEN and CDR2 is SYDVKM. CDR3 nucleotides: TGTGCCAGCTTGGGGCAGGGAGGGGCTTTCTACAATGAGCAGTTCTTC. This codes for CASLGQGGAFYNEQFF.

This clonotype was counted many times. J is TRBJ2-7 and V is TRBV10-1, with 9 bases matching TRBD2. Germline V gene data show CDR1 as WNHNN and CDR2 as SYGVQD (reference sequence). The CDR3 runs 17 residues. V shed 5 bases, J shed 1 base, and the junction held 12 bases outside the gene matches. The CDR3, as DNA: TGCGCCAGCAGTCCTGGGTTTTTAGCGGGAGCATCCTACGAGCAGTACTTC. This translates into CASSPGFLAGASYEQYF.

This clonotype was observed at least ten times. V gene TRBV5-1 combines with J gene TRBJ2-3; 7 bases match TRBD1. Germline V gene sequence: CDR1 SGHRS, CDR2 YFSETQ. V lost 4 bases, J lost 2 bases, and 10 bases stayed unmatched. CDR3 length: 16 amino acids. The CDR3 sequence is CASSKETGVITDTQYF. In nucleotides, the CDR3 is TGCGCCAGCAGCAAGGAAACAGGGGTTATCACAGATACGCAGTATTTT.

Notes on this clonotype: At one of its ends the junction is not consistent with the germline gene, which may arise from a read error. This rearrangement joins TRBV7-7 to TRBJ2-3; D not certain. This CDR3 region has 14 residues. CDR1 and CDR2 from the germline V gene are SSHAT and FNYEAQ (reference sequence). CDR3 residues: CASSPHSRPDMQYF. The DNA of the CDR3 is TGTGCCAGCAGCCCCCATAGCCGGCCGGATATGCAGTATTTT. Combining the CDR3 with reference TRBV7-7 and TRBJ2-3 gives the whole variable domain GAGVSQSPRYKVTKRGQDVTLRCDPISSHATLYWYQQALGQGPEFLTYFNYEAQPDKSGLPSDRFSAERPEGSISTLTIQRTEQRDSAMYRCASSPHSRPDMQYFGPGTRLTVL.

The chain uses TRBV5-1 and TRBJ1-5; D is perhaps TRBD1 (5 bases). The germline gives CDR1 SGHRS, CDR2 YFSETQ. V lost 0 bases to trimming and J lost 3 bases, with 10 bases between them. CDR3 length: 15 residues. The CDR3 region has the DNA TGCGCCAGCAGCTTGGCAGGACACCCCAATCAGCCCCAGCATTTT. Amino acids: CASSLAGHPNQPQHF.

The rearrangement uses TRBV29-1 and TRBJ2-2; TRBD2 matches at 7 bases. Germline CDR1 SQVTM, CDR2 ANQGSEA. CDR3 length equals 14 residues. The junction had 11 bases not matched to a gene; V was cut back by 7 bases and J by 6 bases. The CDR3 DNA sequence: TGCAGCGCCTTGGGGGGGTCGGTTGCCGGGGAGCTGTTTTTT. It specifies CSALGGSVAGELFF.

At least ten counts were recorded for this clonotype. The chain links TRBV20-1 to TRBJ1-1, with a possible D match to TRBD1 (5 bases). This CDR3 is built from 12 residues. The V and J ends lost 3 bases and 4 bases respectively, with 9 bases between them. CDR1 is DFQATT, CDR2 SNEGSKA, per germline (reference sequence). Here the CDR3 reads CSASRVGTEAFF. In DNA, the CDR3 is TGCAGTGCTAGCAGGGTGGGCACTGAAGCTTTCTTT.

There are a few counts of this clonotype. This sequence joins TRBV20-1 and TRBJ1-1; perhaps TRBD1 as D (5 bases). CDR1 DFQATT and CDR2 SNEGSKA come from the germline V gene (reference sequence). CDR3 size: 12 residues. In DNA, the CDR3 is TGCAGGGGGCTAGGGTTGAACACTGAAGCTTTCTTT. This codes for CRGLGLNTEAFF.

The chain links TRBV12-3 or TRBV12-4 to TRBJ1-2; 10 positions match TRBD1. With V trimmed by 3 bases and J by 4 bases, 5 bases remained unmatched. The CDR3 has 15 amino acids. The CDR3 is CASSFETGGIYGYTF. The CDR3, as DNA: TGTGCCAGCAGTTTTGAGACAGGGGGCATCTATGGCTACACCTTC.

The table lists this clonotype with many counts. V and J are TRBV20-1 and TRBJ2-3; D is possibly TRBD2 (6 bases). The germline V gene has CDR1 DFQATT and CDR2 SNEGSKA (reference sequence). This CDR3 spans 14 amino acids. V lost 4 bases and J 1 base, leaving 12 bases between the germline ends. The CDR3 DNA reads TGCAGTGCTAATGTGGGACTCGGCACAGATACGCAGTATTTT. Translated, it gives CSANVGLGTDTQYF.

The table lists this clonotype with many counts. The chain carries TRBV20-1 and TRBJ1-4; D call uncertain. The V gene lost 3 bases and the J gene lost 7 bases, with 6 bases spanning the gap. Per germline, CDR1 DFQATT and CDR2 SNEGSKA (reference sequence). The length of the CDR3 is 11 residues. This CDR3 reads CSASGSEKLFF. CDR3 in DNA: TGCAGTGCTAGCGGGTCTGAAAAACTGTTTTTT.

V usage is TRBV3-1 and J usage is TRBJ2-1, with D perhaps TRBD2 (6 bases). Germline lookup yields CDR1 LGHDT and CDR2 YNNKEL (reference sequence). Trimming removed 1 base at V and 8 bases at J, with 12 bases between. The CDR3 has 14 residues. The DNA of the CDR3 is TGTGCCAGCAGCCAAGCCGGACTATTCGATGAGCAGTTCTTC. Its translation: CASSQAGLFDEQFF.

In regard to this clonotype: A much larger clonotype is one base distant, so this may be a read error. This chain connects TRBV20-1 to TRBJ2-5; 7 nucleotides match TRBD2. Germline lookup yields CDR1 DFQATT and CDR2 SNEGSKA (reference sequence). The CDR3 has 12 amino acids. The CDR3 nucleotides read TGCAGTATAGACGGACGGGGGGAGAACCAGTACTTC. Translation: CSIDGRGENQYF.

The V call is TRBV20-1, the J call TRBJ1-1; D gene uncertain. This CDR3 has 13 residues. V lost 3 bases, J lost 1 base, and 9 bases lay in between. The germline CDR1 and CDR2 sequences are DFQATT and SNEGSKA (reference sequence). CDR3 sequence (DNA): TGCAGTGCTAGGACGCAGCGGAACACTGAAGCTTTCTTT. Its translation is CSARTQRNTEAFF.

The table lists this clonotype with many counts. The chain joins TRBV20-1 to TRBJ1-5; 12 bases are shared with TRBD1. Germline CDR1 DFQATT, CDR2 SNEGSKA (reference sequence). Trimming cost V 1 base and J 6 bases; bases outside gene matches: 10. The CDR3 is made up of 17 amino acids. In nucleotides, the CDR3 is TGCAGTGCTAGAGGGGACAGGGGGCGCGTGTTCAGTCAGCCCCAGCATTTT. As protein: CSARGDRGRVFSQPQHF.

V gene TRBV19 combines with J gene TRBJ2-1; maybe TRBD1 (7 bases). V dropped 3 bases and J dropped 3 bases, with 18 bases sitting between them. The CDR3 has 17 amino acids. CDR1 and CDR2 from the germline V gene are LNHDA and SQIVND (reference sequence). The DNA for the CDR3 is TGTGCCAGTAGTATCACCCCACAGGGGAGGAACTACAATGAGCAGTTCTTC. This codes for CASSITPQGRNYNEQFF.

The rearrangement joins TRBV12-3 or TRBV12-4 to TRBJ1-2; 9 bases map to TRBD1. The CDR3 totals 14 residues. V lost 0 bases and J lost 8; bases outside the gene matches: 4. CDR3 in DNA: TGTGCCAGCAGTTTAGCAGACAGGGGGGAAGGCTACACCTTC. Encoded protein: CASSLADRGEGYTF.

The CDR3, as DNA: TGTGCCAGCAGCCAAGGCCCGGACAGCAATCAGCCCCAGCATTTT. It specifies CASSQGPDSNQPQHF. V is TRBV3-1 and J is TRBJ1-5; D call uncertain. V was trimmed by 1 base and J by 1 base, leaving 8 bases between them. The CDR3 covers 15 residues. Germline V gene data show CDR1 as LGHDT and CDR2 as YNNKEL (reference sequence).

This clonotype was detected ten times or more. The genes are TRBV28 and TRBJ2-1; D may be TRBD2 (7 bases). With 2 bases removed from V and 3 bases from J, the gap between germline ends came to 11 bases. Per germline, CDR1 MDHEN and CDR2 SYDVKM. The CDR3 length is 15 residues. The CDR3, as DNA: TGTGCCAGCAGTTTAGGGGGGGCCCTCTACAATGAGCAGTTCTTC. Its protein is CASSLGGALYNEQFF.

This clonotype was seen a handful of times. This chain uses TRBV29-1 with TRBJ2-1, with TRBD1 identical over 7 bases. The ends lost 8 bases at V and 0 bases at J; junction bases unmatched: 7. The length of the CDR3 is 14 residues. Germline V gene sequence: CDR1 SQVTM, CDR2 ANQGSEA. The DNA for the CDR3 is TGCAGCACCCTACAGGGGAGCTCCTACAATGAGCAGTTCTTC. Its protein product is CSTLQGSSYNEQFF.

This clonotype was found many times. The genes are TRBV7-8 and TRBJ1-2; 8 nucleotides line up with TRBD1. Germline V gives CDR1 SGHVS, CDR2 FQNEAQ. CDR3 length: 14 amino acids. V was clipped by 5 bases and J by 4 bases; unmatched bases: 6. CDR3 coding DNA: TGTGCCAGCAGCAAAGGACAGGGCCCCTATGGCTACACCTTC. Residues: CASSKGQGPYGYTF.

This clonotype came up a few times. V usage is TRBV20-1 and J usage is TRBJ2-3; 8 bases map to TRBD2. V trimming: 4 bases; J trimming: 4 bases; junction bases outside the gene matches: 13. CDR3 length: 16 amino acids. Per germline, CDR1 DFQATT and CDR2 SNEGSKA (reference sequence). The CDR3 protein is CSATEGVAGFADTQYF. In DNA form, the CDR3 reads TGCAGTGCTACCGAGGGGGTAGCGGGGTTTGCAGATACGCAGTATTTT.

At least ten counts were recorded for this clonotype. The V gene is TRBV20-1, the J gene TRBJ2-3; 7 nucleotides match TRBD2. The germline gives CDR1 DFQATT, CDR2 SNEGSKA (reference sequence). With 6 bases clipped from V and 3 bases from J, the junction kept 9 bases outside the gene matches. CDR3 length equals 14 residues. The CDR3 is CSARELATTDTQYF. CDR3 nucleotide sequence: TGCAGTGCCAGGGAACTAGCGACAACAGATACGCAGTATTTT.

The sample holds a few counts of this clonotype. The chain has TRBV7-2 and TRBJ2-5; possible D gene TRBD1, 5 bases. Trimming left V 0 bases short and J 1 base short, with 9 bases between. This CDR3 is built from 15 residues. CDR1 and CDR2 (germline): SGHTA, FQGNSA. For the CDR3, the DNA is TGTGCCAGCAGCTTAGCTAGGGGATTCCAAGAGACCCAGTACTTC. As protein: CASSLARGFQETQYF.

This clonotype was seen only a few times. This rearrangement joins TRBV29-1 to TRBJ1-4, with TRBD1 as a possible D gene (6 bases). There are 17 residues in the CDR3. Per the germline V gene, CDR1 is SQVTM and CDR2 is ANQGSEA. Trimming removed 0 bases from V and 0 bases from J, with 14 bases in between. This CDR3 is CSVEDRGHSATNEKLFF. CDR3 DNA: TGCAGCGTTGAAGATCGGGGGCATAGTGCAACTAATGAAAAACTGTTTTTT.

The J gene is TRBJ2-2, the V gene TRBV10-3; TRBD1 matches at 8 bases. The ends lost 9 bases at V and 1 base at J; junction bases unmatched: 1. This CDR3 has 13 residues. In germline, CDR1 is ENHRY, CDR2 SYGVKD. Here the CDR3 reads CAIGQGNTGELFF. The CDR3, as DNA: TGTGCCATAGGACAGGGGAACACCGGGGAGCTGTTTTTT.

This clonotype was recorded at least ten times. This chain joins TRBV25-1 and TRBJ1-2; tentatively, D is TRBD1 (5 bases). V lost 2 bases and J 2 bases, leaving 18 bases between the germline ends. CDR1 is MGHDK and CDR2 is SYGVNS in the germline V gene. The CDR3 is made up of 17 amino acids. CDR3 DNA sequence: TGTGCCAGCAGTGAACCAACGGGGCAAGCCCCAAACTATGGCTACACCTTC. This gives the protein CASSEPTGQAPNYGYTF.